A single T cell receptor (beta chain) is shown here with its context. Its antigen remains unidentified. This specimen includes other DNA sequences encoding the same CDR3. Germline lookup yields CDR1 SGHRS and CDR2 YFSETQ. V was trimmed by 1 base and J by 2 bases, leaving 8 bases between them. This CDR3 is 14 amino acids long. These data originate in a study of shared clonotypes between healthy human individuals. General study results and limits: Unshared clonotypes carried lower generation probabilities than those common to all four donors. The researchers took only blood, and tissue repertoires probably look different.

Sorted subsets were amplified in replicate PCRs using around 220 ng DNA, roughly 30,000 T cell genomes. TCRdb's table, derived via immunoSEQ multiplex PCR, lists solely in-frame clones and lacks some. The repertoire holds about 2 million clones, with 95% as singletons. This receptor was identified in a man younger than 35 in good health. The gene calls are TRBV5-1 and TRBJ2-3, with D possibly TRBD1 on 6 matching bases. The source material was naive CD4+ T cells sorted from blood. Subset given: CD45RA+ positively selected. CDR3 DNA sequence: TGCGCCAGCAGCTTGACAGGGACCACAGATACGCAGTATTTT. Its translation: CASSLTGTTDTQYF.